Listed here are 15 T cell receptor beta chains from one sample, sequenced in a study of memory CD4+ T cells and cytomegalovirus serostatus. Assay: immunoSEQ multiplex PCR; the TCRdb copy retains only in-frame clones and omits some. The sample includes about 92,000 clones, approximately 80% of them seen just once. The sort gate was single viable CD3+CD4+CD8-CD45RO+ cells for memory CD4+ T cells. The specimen sequenced was memory CD4+ T cells from blood. These receptors all come from an adult in good health and CMV-seropositive.

This chain uses TRBV2 with TRBJ1-1, with 9 bases identical to TRBD1. The CDR3 spans 13 residues. V trimming: 6 bases; J trimming: 3 bases; junction bases outside the gene matches: 2. Germline CDR1 is SNHLY and CDR2 is FYNNEI. The CDR3 loop is CASSDRGYTEAFF. The CDR3 nucleotides read TGTGCCAGCAGCGACAGGGGGTACACTGAAGCTTTCTTT.

In its sample, this clone was seen once. V usage is TRBV21-1 and J usage is TRBJ2-7; no check of the table's D call, TRBD2, against the DNA was made. TRBV21-1 is a pseudogene. The CDR3 is made up of 15 amino acids. The CDR3 nucleotides read TGTGCCAGCAGCAAAAAGGGGGGGTTGGTGGGACTCATCAACTTC. It codes for CASSKKGGLVGLINF.

V is TRBV28 and J is TRBJ1-2; tentatively, D is TRBD1 (6 bases). This CDR3 comprises 15 residues. Trimming took 7 bases from V and 4 from J, leaving 19 bases between them. Germline V lookup: CDR1 MDHEN, CDR2 SYDVKM. The CDR3 region is CASTDVRGIRYGYTF. DNA for the CDR3: TGTGCCAGCACCGACGTCAGGGGAATCCGCTATGGCTACACCTTC.

This chain connects TRBV7-8 to TRBJ2-7; D possibly corresponds to TRBD1 (6 bases). V shed 4 bases and J shed 2 bases, with 12 bases lying between them. Germline assignment: CDR1 SGHVS and CDR2 FQNEAQ. The CDR3 loop spans 14 amino acids. The CDR3 nucleotides are TGTGCCAGCAGCTCAGGGGCCGGACCCTACGAGCAGTACTTC. This sequence encodes CASSSGAGPYEQYF.

V usage is TRBV6-5 and J usage is TRBJ2-7; maybe TRBD1 (5 bases). CDR3 length: 15 amino acids. From germline, CDR1 is MNHEY and CDR2 SVGAGI. V lost 6 bases to trimming and J lost 5 bases, with 20 bases between them. CDR3 nucleotides: TGTGCCAGCAGGGTCCGGTGGCAGGGCGGCGACGAGCAGTACTTC. This sequence encodes CASRVRWQGGDEQYF.

The chain carries TRBV2 and TRBJ1-5, with D hard to call. V was clipped by 4 bases and J by 9 bases, with 13 bases between them. The CDR3 runs to 13 residues. Germline-derived CDR1 and CDR2 are SNHLY and FYNNEI. CDR3 residues: CASSVLGEPPQHF. Here the CDR3 DNA reads TGTGCCAGCAGTGTGCTGGGTGAGCCGCCCCAGCATTTT.

V usage is TRBV5-1 and J usage is TRBJ2-1, with 16 bases fitting TRBD2. Germline V gene data show CDR1 as SGHRS and CDR2 as YFSETQ. Germline trimming cut 4 bases from V and 0 bases from J; bases unmatched to any gene: 16. The CDR3 totals 22 residues. The CDR3: CASSAPGLAGGKGGSSYNEQFF. CDR3 sequence (DNA): TGCGCCAGCAGCGCTCCGGGACTAGCGGGAGGGAAGGGGGGCAGCTCCTACAATGAGCAGTTCTTC.

This chain connects TRBV5-5 to TRBJ2-1, with 10 bases lining up with TRBD1. There are 15 residues in the CDR3. V shed 1 base, J shed 7 bases, and the junction held 5 bases outside the gene matches. Germline CDR1 SGHKS, CDR2 YYEKEE (reference sequence). This chain's CDR3 is CASSLTGTGVNEQFF. Written as DNA, the CDR3 is TGTGCCAGCAGCTTGACAGGGACAGGGGTAAATGAGCAGTTCTTC.

In this sample, this clone turned up a few times. The chain combines TRBV5-1 with TRBJ1-3, with D perhaps matching TRBD1 (6 bases). CDR3 length: 16 residues. Trimming pared 0 bases from V and 0 bases from J, leaving 10 bases between. The germline gives CDR1 SGHRS, CDR2 YFSETQ. DNA of the CDR3: TGCGCCAGCAGCTTGGGGGCCAGGGGCTCTGGAAACACCATATATTTT. Protein product: CASSLGARGSGNTIYF.

This clone showed up just a few times. This chain connects TRBV6-5 to TRBJ1-2; tentatively, D is TRBD1 (6 bases). Trimming cost V 6 bases and J 6 bases, with 20 bases left between them. Germline loops: CDR1 MNHEY, CDR2 SVGAGI. There are 15 residues in the CDR3. DNA for the CDR3: TGTGCCAGCAGCCTACGAGGAACGGGGGCAAATGGCTACACCTTC. Translating it yields CASSLRGTGANGYTF.

The chain has TRBV29-1 and TRBJ2-3, with 11 bases lining up with TRBD2. Germline V gives CDR1 SQVTM, CDR2 ANQGSEA. The CDR3 runs to 14 residues. With 7 bases clipped from V and 2 bases from J, the junction kept 5 bases outside the gene matches. The CDR3, as DNA: TGCAGCGCCCCGACTAGCGGGAACACAGATACGCAGTATTTT. It translates to CSAPTSGNTDTQYF.

This rearrangement joins TRBV11-3 to TRBJ2-1; D is ambiguous. Per the germline V gene, CDR1 is SGHNT and CDR2 is YENEEA. The V end was cut by 5 bases, the J end by 1 base, with 3 bases between. This CDR3 region has 12 residues. CDR3 amino acids: CASSGSYNEQFF. The DNA of the CDR3 is TGTGCCAGCAGCGGATCCTACAATGAGCAGTTCTTC. Supplemented by reference TRBV11-3 and TRBJ2-1, the full variable domain reads EAGVVQSPRYKIIEKKQPVAFWCNPISGHNTLYWYLQNLGQGPELLIRYENEEAVDDSQLPKDRFSAERLKGVDSTLKIQPAELGDSAVYLCASSGSYNEQFFGPGTRLTVL.

The CDR3 sequence: CASGTGGNQPQHF. CDR3 in DNA: TGTGCCAGTGGGACAGGGGGCAATCAGCCCCAGCATTTT. The chain links TRBV5-4 to TRBJ1-5; TRBD1 agrees at 10 bases. This CDR3 is built from 13 residues. Losses at the gene ends were 8 bases for V and 2 bases for J; bases not matched to a gene: 1. From germline, CDR1 is SGHNT and CDR2 YYREEE (reference sequence).

CDR3 coding DNA: TGTGCCATCAGTGAGTGGGGGGGAGATGAAAAACTGTTTTTT. As protein: CAISEWGGDEKLFF. The gene calls are TRBV10-3 and TRBJ1-4; tentative D call: TRBD1 (5 bases). The V end was cut by 1 base, the J end by 6 bases, with 9 bases between. The CDR3 totals 14 residues. Germline V gene sequence: CDR1 ENHRY, CDR2 SYGVKD.

The table lists this clone with a count of one. The V gene is TRBV27, the J gene TRBJ2-7; D uncertain. Per the germline V gene, CDR1 is MNHEY and CDR2 is SMNVEV (reference sequence). The V gene lost 5 bases and the J gene lost 6 bases, with 11 bases spanning the gap. This CDR3 is 12 amino acids long. CDR3 residues: CASSLFLGEQYF. CDR3 nucleotides: TGTGCCAGCAGTCTTTTCCTCGGCGAGCAGTACTTC.